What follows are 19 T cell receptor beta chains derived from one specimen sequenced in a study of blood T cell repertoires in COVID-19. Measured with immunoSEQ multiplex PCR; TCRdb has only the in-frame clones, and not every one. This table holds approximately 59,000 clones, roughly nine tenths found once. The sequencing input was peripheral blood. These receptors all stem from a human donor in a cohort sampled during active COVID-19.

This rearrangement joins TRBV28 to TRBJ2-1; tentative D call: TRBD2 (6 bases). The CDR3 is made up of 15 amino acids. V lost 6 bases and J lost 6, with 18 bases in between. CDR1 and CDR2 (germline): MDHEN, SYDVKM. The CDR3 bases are TGTGCCAGCAGCCGTCACCCCGGGGGAGTCAATGAGCAGTTCTTC. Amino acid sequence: CASSRHPGGVNEQFF.

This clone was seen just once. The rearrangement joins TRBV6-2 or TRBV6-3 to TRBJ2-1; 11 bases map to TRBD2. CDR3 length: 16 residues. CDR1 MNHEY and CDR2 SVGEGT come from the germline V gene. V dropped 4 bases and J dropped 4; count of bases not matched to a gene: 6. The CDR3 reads CASSSPGLADYNEQFF. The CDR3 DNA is TGTGCCAGCAGTTCCCCGGGACTAGCGGATTACAATGAGCAGTTCTTC.

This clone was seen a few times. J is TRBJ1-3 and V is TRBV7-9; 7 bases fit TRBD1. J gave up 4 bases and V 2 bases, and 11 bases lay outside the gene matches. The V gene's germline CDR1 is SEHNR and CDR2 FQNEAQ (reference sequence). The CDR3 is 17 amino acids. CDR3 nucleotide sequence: TGTGCCAGCAGCTTAAGGGACAGCCTAATGGGAGGAAACACCATATATTTT. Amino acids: CASSLRDSLMGGNTIYF.

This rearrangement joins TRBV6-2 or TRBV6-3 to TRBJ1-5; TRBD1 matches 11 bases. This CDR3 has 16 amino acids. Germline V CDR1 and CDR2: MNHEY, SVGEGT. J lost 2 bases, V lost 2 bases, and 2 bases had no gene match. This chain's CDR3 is CASSYGTGGRNQPQHF. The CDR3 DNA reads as TGTGCCAGCAGTTACGGGACAGGGGGGCGCAATCAGCCCCAGCATTTT.

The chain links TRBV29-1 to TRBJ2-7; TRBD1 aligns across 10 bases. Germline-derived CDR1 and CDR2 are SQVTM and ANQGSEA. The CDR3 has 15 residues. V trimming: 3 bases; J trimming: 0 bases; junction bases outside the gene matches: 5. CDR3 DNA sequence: TGCAGCGTTGATCCGGGACAGGGGATCTCCTACGAGCAGTACTTC. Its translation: CSVDPGQGISYEQYF.

The CDR3 here is CSVRNNYGYTF. The CDR3 DNA is TGCAGCGTCAGAAATAACTATGGCTACACCTTC. The chain links TRBV29-1 to TRBJ1-2; D call uncertain. The germline V and J ends were trimmed by 6 bases and 1 base, with 6 bases remaining between them. Per germline, CDR1 SQVTM and CDR2 ANQGSEA. The CDR3 is 11 amino acids. The full variable domain, completed using reference TRBV29-1 and TRBJ1-2, is SAVISQKPSRDICQRGTSLTIQCQVDSQVTMMFWYRQQPGQSLTLIATANQGSEATYESGFVIDKFPISRPNLTFSTLTVSNMSPEDSSIYLCSVRNNYGYTFGSGTRLTVV.

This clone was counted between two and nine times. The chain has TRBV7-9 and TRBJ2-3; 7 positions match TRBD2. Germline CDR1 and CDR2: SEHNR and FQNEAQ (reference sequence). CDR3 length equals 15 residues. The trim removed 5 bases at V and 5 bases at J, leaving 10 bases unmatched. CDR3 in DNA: TGTGCCAGCAGCACCAGCGGGGCCCGGATAGATACGCAGTATTTT. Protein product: CASSTSGARIDTQYF.

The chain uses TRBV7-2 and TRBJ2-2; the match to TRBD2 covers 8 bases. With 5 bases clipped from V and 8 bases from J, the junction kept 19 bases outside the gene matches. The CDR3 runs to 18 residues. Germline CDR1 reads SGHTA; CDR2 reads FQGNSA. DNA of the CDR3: TGTGCCAGCAGCCTTCAAGGGGTCAGCGGGGGCTTCTGGGGGGAGCTGTTTTTT. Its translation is CASSLQGVSGGFWGELFF.

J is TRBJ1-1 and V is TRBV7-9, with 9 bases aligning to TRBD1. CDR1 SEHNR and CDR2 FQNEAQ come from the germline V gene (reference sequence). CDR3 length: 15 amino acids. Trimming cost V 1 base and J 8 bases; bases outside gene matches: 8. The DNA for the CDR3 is TGTGCCAGCAGCTTAGAGGGGACAGGGCGAGAGGAAGCTTTCTTT. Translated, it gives CASSLEGTGREEAFF.

CDR3 sequence reads: CASSGGTSGGTLQETQYF. The DNA for the CDR3 is TGCGCCAGCAGCGGCGGGACTAGCGGGGGAACACTTCAAGAGACCCAGTACTTC. The rearrangement joins TRBV5-1 to TRBJ2-5; 14 bases fit TRBD2. CDR3 size: 18 residues. Germline V CDR1 and CDR2: SGHRS, YFSETQ. The V segment lost 4 bases and the J segment 2 bases; nucleotides outside the gene matches: 10. Full variable domain (rest looked up from reference TRBV5-1 and TRBJ2-5): KAGVTQTPRYLIKTRGQQVTLSCSPISGHRSVSWYQQTPGQGLQFLFEYFSETQRNKGNFPGRFSGRQFSNSRSEMNVSTLELGDSALYLCASSGGTSGGTLQETQYFGPGTRLLVL.

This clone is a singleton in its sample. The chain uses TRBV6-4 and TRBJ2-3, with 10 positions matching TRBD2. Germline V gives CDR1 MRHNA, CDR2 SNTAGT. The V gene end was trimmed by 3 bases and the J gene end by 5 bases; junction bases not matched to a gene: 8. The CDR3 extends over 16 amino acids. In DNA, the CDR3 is TGTGCCAGCAGTGAGTCTAGCGGGGGTCCCGGAGATACGCAGTATTTT. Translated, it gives CASSESSGGPGDTQYF.

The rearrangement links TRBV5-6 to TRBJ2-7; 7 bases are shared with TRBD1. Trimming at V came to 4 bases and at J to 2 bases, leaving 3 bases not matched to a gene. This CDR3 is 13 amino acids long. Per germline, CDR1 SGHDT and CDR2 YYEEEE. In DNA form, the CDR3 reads TGTGCCAGCAGCCGGGACAGAGCCTACGAGCAGTACTTC. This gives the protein CASSRDRAYEQYF.

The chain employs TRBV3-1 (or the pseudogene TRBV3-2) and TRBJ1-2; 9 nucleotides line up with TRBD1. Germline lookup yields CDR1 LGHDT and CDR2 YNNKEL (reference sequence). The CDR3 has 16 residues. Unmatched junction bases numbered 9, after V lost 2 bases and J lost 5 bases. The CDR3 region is CASSQPNAGQGYGYTF. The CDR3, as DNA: TGTGCCAGCAGCCAACCCAATGCGGGACAGGGTTATGGCTACACCTTC.

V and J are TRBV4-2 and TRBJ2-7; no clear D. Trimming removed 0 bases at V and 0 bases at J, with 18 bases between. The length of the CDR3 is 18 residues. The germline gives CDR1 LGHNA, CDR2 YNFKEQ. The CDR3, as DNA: TGTGCCAGCAGCCAAGATCGAGGCTACGAATATTCCTCCTACGAGCAGTACTTC. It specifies CASSQDRGYEYSSYEQYF.

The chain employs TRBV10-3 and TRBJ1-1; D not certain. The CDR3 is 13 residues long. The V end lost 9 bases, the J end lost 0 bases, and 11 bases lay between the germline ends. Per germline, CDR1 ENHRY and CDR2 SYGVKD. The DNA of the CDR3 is TGTGCCATTGTGTCCGGTTTGAACACTGAAGCTTTCTTT. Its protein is CAIVSGLNTEAFF.

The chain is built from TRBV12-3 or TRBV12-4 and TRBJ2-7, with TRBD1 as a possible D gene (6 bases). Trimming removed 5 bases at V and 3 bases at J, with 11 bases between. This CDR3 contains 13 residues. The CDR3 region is CASSTTGYYEQYF. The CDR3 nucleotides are TGTGCCAGCAGTACGACAGGTTACTACGAGCAGTACTTC.

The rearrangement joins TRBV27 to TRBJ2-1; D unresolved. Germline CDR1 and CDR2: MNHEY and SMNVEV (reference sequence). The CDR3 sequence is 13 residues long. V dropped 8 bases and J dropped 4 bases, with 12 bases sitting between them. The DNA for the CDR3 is TGTGCCAGCGGTACTGTTTCTTACAATGAGCAGTTCTTC. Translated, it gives CASGTVSYNEQFF.

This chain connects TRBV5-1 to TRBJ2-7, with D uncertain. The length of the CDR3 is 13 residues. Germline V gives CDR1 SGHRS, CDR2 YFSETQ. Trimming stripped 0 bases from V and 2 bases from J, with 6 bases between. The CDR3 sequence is CASSLDSPYEQYF. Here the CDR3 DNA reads TGCGCCAGCAGCTTGGACAGCCCCTACGAGCAGTACTTC.

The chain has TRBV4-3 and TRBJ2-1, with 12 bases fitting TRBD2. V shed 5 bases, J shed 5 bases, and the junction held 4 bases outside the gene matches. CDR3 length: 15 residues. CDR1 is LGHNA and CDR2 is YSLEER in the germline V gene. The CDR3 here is CASSSLAGGNNEQFF. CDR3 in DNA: TGCGCCAGCAGCTCTCTAGCGGGGGGGAACAATGAGCAGTTCTTC.